This record covers a single T cell receptor beta chain. The sample holds many counts of this clonotype. The antigen this receptor binds is unknown. Nothing much larger sits one base from this clone, and base qualities are not available. This sample was taken from a study of blood T cells in healthy people across ages (dated by TCRdb to 2013 to 2016). For context, the study as a whole: In model experiments, template switching captured about one uniquely barcoded TCR beta cDNA molecule for every two T cells. Using deep sequencing normalized with unique cDNA molecular identifiers, the study measured how TCR beta repertoire diversity changes with age. The donors were split into four age groups: young (average roughly 15 years), middle-aged (about 40), aged (more than 55) and long-lived (over 75). To avoid experimental bias, donors of different ages were randomly spread across the sequencing lanes. The study analyzed two additional independent replicas of 1 million unique cDNA reads from the same blood draw for two donors, one aged 18 to 30 and one aged 80 or older. Beyond this particular receptor, the publication reports: Estimates of total diversity based on one million sequenced T cells were considered lower bounds and underestimates. Compared with the aged group, more naive CD4+ T cells, fewer expanded clones and increased TCR diversity were shown by the long-lived group, suggesting age selection. Bulk unsorted PBMC profiling prevented conclusive comparison of naive and antigen-experienced compartments. Observed TCR beta diversity per million T cells fell roughly linearly with age, and a significant reduction was already apparent by age roughly 40. Because donor CMV infection status was unknown, age-related changes in expanded clonotypes were potentially confounded. There was a strong correlation between observed TCR beta diversity and the percentage of naive T cells measured by flow cytometry.

The CDR3 goes from the cysteine to the phenylalanine over 17 residues. Here the CDR3 DNA is all that survives: 51 bases in frame from base 1. CDR1 and CDR2 are drawn from the germline V gene: SGHTA, FQGTGA. Between the V and J ends, shortened by 5 bases and 7 bases respectively, the junction contains 24 bases. Receptors were amplified or captured by 5' RACE. Sequencing was carried out with an Illumina HiSeq 2500. A second PCR of about 6 to 12 cycles was performed with a sample-barcoded 5' primer and a J-beta primer mix. A unique molecular identifier was introduced onto each TCR beta cDNA molecule by a template-switch 5' adaptor carrying 12 random nucleotides. At least 2.5 million CDR3-containing paired-end reads were obtained from each sample. The Mint cDNA synthesis kit, primed by a TRBC-specific oligonucleotide, was used to synthesize first-strand cDNA from all RNA. Following uracil-DNA glycosylase treatment, a first 18-cycle PCR with universal primers M1SS and BC2_uni_R was performed on all cDNA. Per the authors' processing: Normalization of each sample was performed by random selection of 1 million high-quality reads, each carrying a distinct molecular identifier. Instead of being binned into consensus sequences, reads with shared molecular identifiers were discarded. MiTCR, with a Q25 quality threshold and the strictest error-elimination algorithm, was used for CDR3 identification, clonotype clustering and error correction. A nonparametric unseen species model with Euler transformation was used to estimate a lower bound on total TCR beta diversity. The raw public reads went through TCRdb reprocessing: fastp at Q25, MiXCR clone calling, in-frame beta chains kept. Entries are consolidated by CDR3 protein sequence, retaining the most common genes and DNA. In this record, the V and J calls reflect TCRdb's handling and not the investigators' own analysis. The sample includes about 590,000 distinct CDR3 sequences, with around 31% observed a single time. The ten largest account for approximately 14% of the sample.

Systemically healthy Caucasian individuals from Russia, around 39 in total and aged roughly 6 to 90 years, were included as donors. Approximately 9.3 milliliters of peripheral blood were collected from each donor into EDTA-treated Vacutainer tubes. Ficoll-Paque density-gradient centrifugation was used to isolate PBMCs, with at least 6 million per sample. Total RNA, at least 5 micrograms per sample, was extracted from PBMCs with Trizol reagent. The percentages of naive CD45RAhigh/CD27high T cells were determined by flow cytometry on a PBMC aliquot from every donor. The sequencing input was blood. The rearrangement combines TRBV7-3 with TRBJ2-1, with TRBD2 tentatively as D gene (5 bases match). The clonotype was recovered from a woman older than 75 in good health. The CDR3: CASSPIEGSPPRNEQFF. Here is the DNA: TGTGCCAGCAGCCCGATAGAGGGATCCCCTCCGAGAAATGAGCAGTTCTTC.